The clone carrying this T cell receptor (beta chain) was detected a few times. V shed 0 bases and J 6 bases; nucleotides not matched to a gene: 8. The CDR3 length is 14 residues. Germline V gene data show CDR1 as DFQATT and CDR2 as SNEGSKA (reference sequence). Each CDR3 protein gets one entry after TCRdb re-called the 5' RACE reads with MiXCR. The sample carries about 54,000 distinct CDR3 sequences, more than 15% recorded once. Material: naive CD4+ T cells sorted from blood. As to subset: naive CD4+ T cells, CD4+CD45RA+CD25-. The sequence was obtained from a female donor with breast cancer. The chain has TRBV20-1 and TRBJ2-7; TRBD1 matches 7 bases. CDR3 in DNA: TGCAGTGCTAGAGATTCAGACAGGGTAACCGAGCAGTACTTC. The encoded protein is CSARDSDRVTEQYF.